The clone carrying this T cell receptor (beta chain) was counted only a few times. Its antigen is as yet unknown. TCRdb processed the reads anew with MiXCR; each CDR3 protein has one entry. The sample includes about 890,000 distinct CDR3 sequences, 31% of them seen just once. The record originates from a study of T cell repertoires in cytomegalovirus infection. Overall study context: An indication of both CMV infection and matching HLA type came from public TCR beta signatures.

Germline loops: CDR1 LGHNA, CDR2 YSLEER. V was cut by 0 bases and J by 7 bases, with 12 bases left in between. The CDR3 is 15 amino acids. Study-wide points: Cumulative public TCR beta family frequency identified carriers of CMV plus the relevant HLA. Clonotype analysis showed dominance of the ex vivo response by HLA-C-restricted CMV-specific TCR beta clonotypes.

Sequencing used cultured CD8+ T cells from PBMCs, obtained from culture after CMV antigen stimulation. This TCR came from a human donor in good health (CMV status not recorded). Some clones in this sample may be carry-over from other donors' samples. The V gene is TRBV4-3, the J gene TRBJ2-2; D might be TRBD1 (6 bases). The CDR3 nucleotides read TGCGCCAGCAGCCAAGACCTCAGGGGTGGCGGGGAGCTGTTTTTT. Its protein product is CASSQDLRGGGELFF.